This record looks at one TCR beta chain sequence and its context. Which antigen it targets is not known. Base qualities are not at hand, and no much larger clone is one base apart. The record originates from a study of T cell changes during pregnancy in multiple sclerosis (dated by TCRdb to between 2018 and 2021). Looking at the study overall: Changes in the T cell repertoire over the course of pregnancy were examined in this study in women with multiple sclerosis.

The library was built by means of the immunoSEQ multiplex PCR assay. What TCRdb holds here is the immuneACCESS table cut down to in-frame rearrangements. Part of the clones is not present; checked against another copy, under half of the missing clones reflect an unresolved V gene, and the others are unexplained. The sample table contains around 66,000 clones; only one count was recorded for roughly 91% of them. 2.2% of the sample lies in the top ten. The germline V gene sets CDR1 to LGHNA and CDR2 to YNFKEQ. Cut back by 0 bases and 7 bases, the V and J ends lie 15 bases apart. The CDR3, from cysteine to phenylalanine, totals 15 residues. Just CDR3 DNA is preserved here, 45 bases in frame from base 1.

This sequence was found in a female donor in good health, enrolled as a control in a pregnancy study. Recombination linked TRBV4-2 to TRBJ1-2, with the D gene not confidently named. The sequencing used peripheral blood, collected in the third trimester of pregnancy. The encoded CDR3 is CASSQDWEGSGGYTF. The sequence in DNA is TGTGCCAGCAGCCAAGATTGGGAGGGATCAGGTGGCTACACCTTC.